A selection of T cell receptor beta chains follows, all from one sample in a study of T cell responses to AZD1222 COVID-19 vaccine. Here immunoSEQ multiplex PCR was the method, and the copy in TCRdb shows in-frame clones only, minus some. The data contain under 150,000 clones, roughly 90% of them singletons. This material consisted of peripheral blood, taken on day 0 of AZD1222 vaccination. The receptor source for this set is an adult in good health. The CDR3 runs from the conserved cysteine through the conserved F or W. The D gene is left open where the match is weak. Expanded clones are given a class, and other clones once, few, many or no size at all.

TRBJ1-2	TRBV11-2	once	.	TGTGCCAGCAGCTCGGAGGGGGATGGCTACACCTTC	CASSSEGDGYTF
TRBJ1-4	TRBV12-3/TRBV12-4	.	.	TGTGCCAGCAGTGTCGGTGAAAAACTGTTTTTT	CASSVGEKLFF
TRBJ1-2	TRBV6-5	.	.	TGTGCCAGCAGTTACTATGGCAACTATGGCTACACCTTC	CASSYYGNYGYTF
TRBJ1-2	TRBV18	.	.	TGTGCCAGCTCACCACCTAACGGGGCGACGACCGGCTATGGCTACACCTTC	CASSPPNGATTGYGYTF
TRBJ1-2	TRBV9	few	.	TGTGCCAGCAGCGTAGCTGTCCGAGACGGCGGCTACACCTTC	CASSVAVRDGGYTF
TRBJ1-4	TRBV5-8	.	.	TGTGCCAGCAGCTCCCAACCTGGAGGCATATCATGGGGTGAAAAACTGTTTTTT	CASSSQPGGISWGEKLFF
TRBJ1-4	TRBV6-1	.	.	TGTGCCAGCAGTGAAGGGGGGGGAGATGAAAAACTGTTTTTT	CASSEGGGDEKLFF
TRBJ1-2	TRBV7-9	.	TRBD1	TGTGCCAGCAGCCTAGGACAGGGGGCTGGTTATGGCTACACCTTC	CASSLGQGAGYGYTF
TRBJ1-2	TRBV2	.	TRBD1	TGTGCCAGCAGTCGGGGAGGGACAGGGCTTGGCTACACCTTC	CASSRGGTGLGYTF
TRBJ1-2	TRBV14	.	.	TGTGCCAGCAGCCCCCCTCAGTCCCGGAACTATGGCTACACCTTC	CASSPPQSRNYGYTF
TRBJ1-1	TRBV7-9	.	.	TGTGCCAGCAGCGCTAGGACTGGACCTACTGAAGCTTTCTTT	CASSARTGPTEAFF
TRBJ2-3	TRBV7-6	.	TRBD2	TGTGCCAGCAGCTCAAGCGGGGCCACAGATACGCAGTATTTT	CASSSSGATDTQYF
TRBJ1-6	TRBV4-3	.	.	TGCGCCAGCAGCCAAGATTGGGGGACGGCCCTCCACTTT	CASSQDWGTALHF
TRBJ1-1	TRBV6-5	.	TRBD1	TGTGCCAGCAGTACGACAGGGGCATTGGGAACTGAAGCTTTCTTT	CASSTTGALGTEAFF
TRBJ1-1	TRBV11-3	once	.	TGTGCCAGCAGCTTAGACCCAGGCACTGAAGCTTTCTTT	CASSLDPGTEAFF
TRBJ2-7	TRBV7-2	.	TRBD2	TGTGCCAGCAGCTTAGCGAGCGGGGGATCCTACGAGCAGTACTTC	CASSLASGGSYEQYF
TRBJ1-1	TRBV5-6	.	.	TGTGCCAGCAGCTACCGGGGTCTCTCCACTGGGGCTTTCTTT	CASSYRGLSTGAFF
TRBJ2-7	TRBV7-9	.	TRBD1	TGTGCCATTGGGACAGGGCGTAGGGAGCAGTACTTC	CAIGTGRREQYF
TRBJ1-1	TRBV6-5	.	.	TGTGCCAGCACTCCTGAGGGGTTGGCGGGCACTGAAGCTTTCTTT	CASTPEGLAGTEAFF
TRBJ2-3	TRBV27	.	.	TGTGCCATCGCACCCTCTCAGATAACAGATACGCAGTATTTT	CAIAPSQITDTQYF
TRBJ2-7	TRBV6-2/TRBV6-3	once	.	TGTGCCAGCAGCTGGGGAGGAAGCTCCTACGAGCAGTACTTC	CASSWGGSSYEQYF
TRBJ1-1	TRBV7-8	.	TRBD1	TGTGCCAGCAGTCGGAGGGACAGCGCCAACACTGAAGCTTTCTTT	CASSRRDSANTEAFF
TRBJ2-2	TRBV18	.	.	TGTGCCAGCTCACCACGCGACACCGGGGAGCTGTTTTTT	CASSPRDTGELFF
TRBJ1-1	TRBV7-8	.	.	TGTGCCAGCAGCTTAACAGGGCAGGCGAGAACTGAAGCTTTCTTT	CASSLTGQARTEAFF
TRBJ2-7	TRBV6-6	.	.	TGTGCCAGCTCAGGTCAAACCACAGGGACCTACGAGCAGTACTTC	CASSGQTTGTYEQYF
TRBJ1-4	TRBV10-2	.	.	TGCGCCAGCAGTGAGGCCGCAACTAATGAAAAACTGTTTTTT	CASSEAATNEKLFF
TRBJ2-7	TRBV15	.	.	TGTGCCACCAGCAGAGAGAGGGGGAGGTCCTACGAGCAGTACTTC	CATSRERGRSYEQYF
TRBJ1-5	TRBV12-3/TRBV12-4	.	.	TGTGCCAGCAGTGGGACCCTGTTGCAGCCCCAGCATTTT	CASSGTLLQPQHF
TRBJ1-3	TRBV4-2	.	.	TGTGCCAGCAGCCAAGATCTTGGGGCCAGGGCTGGAAACACCATATATTTT	CASSQDLGARAGNTIYF
TRBJ1-2	TRBV4-3	.	.	TGCGCCAGCAGCCATGGACACCCCGGTTCTACCGGCTACACCTTC	CASSHGHPGSTGYTF
TRBJ1-2	TRBV27	.	.	TGTGCCAGCAGTTTAACCCAGGGGGGCTACACCTTC	CASSLTQGGYTF
TRBJ1-1	TRBV27	.	TRBD1	TGTGCCAGCAGTTCAACAGGGGGTGGGTTCTCTGAAGCTTTCTTT	CASSSTGGGFSEAFF
TRBJ1-4	TRBV2	.	.	TGTGCCAGCATTGGCGGGGCTGAAAAACTGTTTTTT	CASIGGAEKLFF
TRBJ2-7	TRBV10-3	.	.	TGTGCCATCAGTTCACCAGGAACCTACGAGCAGTACTTC	CAISSPGTYEQYF
TRBJ1-4	TRBV25-1	once	.	TGTGCCAGCAGTGAATCCAGGGGTTTTGGTGAAAAACTGTTTTTT	CASSESRGFGEKLFF
TRBJ1-6	TRBV7-6	once	TRBD1	TGTGCCAGCAGGTTTAAGGACAGGACTTATAATTCACCCCTCCACTTT	CASRFKDRTYNSPLHF
TRBJ1-2	TRBV5-6	.	.	TGTGCCAGCAGTAGACCGGACTCAACGTATGGCTACACCTTC	CASSRPDSTYGYTF
TRBJ2-1	TRBV30	.	.	TGTGCCTGGCGAATGGGGCCCAATTTCGGGAATGAGCAGTTCTTC	CAWRMGPNFGNEQFF
TRBJ1-5	TRBV6-6	.	TRBD1	TGTGCCAGCAGTTACGGACAGGGACGAGAAAATCAGCCCCAGCATTTT	CASSYGQGRENQPQHF
TRBJ1-3	TRBV5-1	.	TRBD1	TGCGCCAGCAGCCCCGGCCGGGACAGCGGCGGAAACACCATATATTTT	CASSPGRDSGGNTIYF
TRBJ2-3	TRBV28	.	TRBD2	TGTGCCAGCAGTACAGCGGGGGATCGCACAGATACGCAGTATTTT	CASSTAGDRTDTQYF
TRBJ1-1	TRBV15	.	.	TGTGCCACCAGCAGAGACGTGACAGAAGCTTTCTTT	CATSRDVTEAFF
TRBJ2-3	TRBV7-3	.	.	TGTGCCAGCAGCTTAACAAGGGGGAACACAGATACGCAGTATTTT	CASSLTRGNTDTQYF